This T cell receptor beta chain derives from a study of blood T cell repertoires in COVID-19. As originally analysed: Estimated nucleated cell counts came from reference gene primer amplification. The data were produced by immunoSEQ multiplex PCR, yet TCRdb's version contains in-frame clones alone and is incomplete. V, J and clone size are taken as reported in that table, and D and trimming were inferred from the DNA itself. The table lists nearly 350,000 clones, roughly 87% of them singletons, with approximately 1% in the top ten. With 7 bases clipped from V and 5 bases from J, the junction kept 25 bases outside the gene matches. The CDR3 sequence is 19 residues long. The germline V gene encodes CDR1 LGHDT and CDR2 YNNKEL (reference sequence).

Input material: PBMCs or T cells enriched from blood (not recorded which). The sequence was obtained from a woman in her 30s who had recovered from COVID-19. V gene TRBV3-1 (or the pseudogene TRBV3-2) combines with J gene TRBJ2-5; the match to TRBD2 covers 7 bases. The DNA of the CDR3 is TGTGCCAGCACCCGCGGGGGTATAGGCTCGAGGGTGGAGGGGGAGACCCAGTACTTC. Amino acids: CASTRGGIGSRVEGETQYF.